The 21 T cell receptor beta chains below were found in one sample sequenced in a study of CD8 T cells in Susac syndrome. About 0.5 to 1 ug RNA was reverse transcribed with random hexamers. TCRdb analysed the immunoSEQ multiplex PCR reads with MiXCR anew, one entry per CDR3 protein. The top ten clones hold 0.1% of a sample with around 200,000 distinct CDR3 sequences, about 95% of them seen once. The sample comprised CD4+ T cells from PBMCs. The receptor set was obtained from a human donor in good health.

The V gene is TRBV7-8, the J gene TRBJ2-5; 14 positions match TRBD2. The CDR3 is 14 amino acids. The V gene's germline CDR1 is SGHVS and CDR2 FQNEAQ. The V and J ends lost 6 bases and 13 bases, in that order; junction bases with no gene match: 10. CDR3 coding DNA: TGTGCCAGCAGAACCCCCGGGACTAGCGGGGGTCTGTACTTC. Residues: CASRTPGTSGGLYF.

This clonotype was seen just once. The chain employs TRBV20-1 and TRBJ1-1; maybe TRBD1 (6 bases). The V and J ends lost 1 base and 5 bases respectively, with 17 bases between them. CDR1 is DFQATT and CDR2 is SNEGSKA in the germline V gene (reference sequence). CDR3 size: 15 residues. CDR3 coding DNA: TGCAGTGCTAGAGTGGGGAATGCAGGGGTGACTGAAGCTTTCTTT. This gives the protein CSARVGNAGVTEAFF.

This clonotype was counted a single time. One end of the junction does not line up with germline, which may come from a read error. This sequence joins TRBV9 and TRBJ1-1; D unclear. Germline CDR1 and CDR2: SGDLS and YYNGEE. CDR3 length: 13 amino acids. This chain's CDR3 is CASSVARNSEAFF. CDR3 coding DNA: TGTGCCAGCAGCGTAGCTCGGAACAGTGAAGCTTTCTTT.

V usage is TRBV4-3 and J usage is TRBJ2-1; the D gene is possibly TRBD1 (5 bases). Trimming shortened V by 4 bases and J by 9 bases, and 16 bases separated the two germline ends. There are 14 residues in the CDR3. CDR1 and CDR2 from the germline V gene are LGHNA and YSLEER. This CDR3 is CASSPPQGRGEQFF. The DNA for the CDR3 is TGCGCCAGCAGCCCCCCCCAGGGAAGAGGTGAGCAGTTCTTC.

V is TRBV23-1 and J is TRBJ1-2, with TRBD1 as a possible D gene (6 bases). TRBV23-1 is recorded as an ORF, its role being uncertain. V shed 0 bases and J shed 4 bases, with 12 bases lying between them. The CDR3 consists of 15 residues. This chain's CDR3 is CASSQSPGAPYGYTF. CDR3 DNA: TGCGCCAGCAGTCAATCCCCAGGGGCGCCCTATGGCTACACCTTC.

The chain couples TRBV15 to TRBJ1-1; D might be TRBD1 (5 bases). The V end lost 0 bases, the J end lost 6 bases, and 14 bases lay between the germline ends. Germline assignment: CDR1 LNHNV and CDR2 YYDKDF (reference sequence). This CDR3 is 15 amino acids long. The CDR3 reads CATSRDVQGVSEAFF. CDR3 DNA sequence: TGTGCCACCAGCAGAGATGTCCAGGGTGTCTCTGAAGCTTTCTTT.

The rearrangement links TRBV7-9 to TRBJ2-2; D not resolved. Germline CDR1 reads SEHNR; CDR2 reads FQNEAQ (reference sequence). The CDR3 consists of 12 residues. Trimming took off 1 base at V and 7 bases at J, with 4 bases between the two ends. CDR3 residues: CASSLGDGELFF. The CDR3 DNA reads TGTGCCAGCAGCTTAGGTGACGGGGAGCTGTTTTTT.

The gene calls are TRBV29-1 and TRBJ2-7, with D perhaps matching TRBD2 (7 bases). This CDR3 region has 13 residues. V was clipped by 1 base and J by 3 bases, with 10 bases between them. The V gene's germline CDR1 is SQVTM and CDR2 ANQGSEA. This CDR3 is CSVEGEGVYEQYF. CDR3 nucleotide sequence: TGCAGCGTTGAAGGGGAGGGGGTCTACGAGCAGTACTTC.

This sequence joins TRBV29-1 and TRBJ1-4; D might be TRBD1 (5 bases). Trimming cost V 0 bases and J 7 bases, with 9 bases left between them. In germline, CDR1 is SQVTM, CDR2 ANQGSEA. This CDR3 has 13 amino acids. In nucleotides, the CDR3 is TGCAGCGTTGAAGAGGGGCTAGGTGAAAAACTGTTTTTT. This translates into CSVEEGLGEKLFF.

This clonotype appeared a single time. Written as DNA, the CDR3 is TGTGCCAGCAGCTTTCCGGACGGGATTGAAGCTTTCTTT. It codes for CASSFPDGIEAFF. This sequence joins TRBV7-2 and TRBJ1-1; D is uncertain. V was pared by 3 bases and J by 7 bases, with 12 bases between. The CDR3 loop spans 13 amino acids. Germline V lookup: CDR1 SGHTA, CDR2 FQGNSA. Full variable domain (outside the CDR3, taken from reference TRBV7-2 and TRBJ1-1): GAGVSQSPSNKVTEKGKDVELRCDPISGHTALYWYRQSLGQGLEFLIYFQGNSAPDKSGLPSDRFSAERTGGSVSTLTIQRTQQEDSAVYLCASSFPDGIEAFFGQGTRLTVV.

V usage is TRBV20-1 and J usage is TRBJ1-3; D call uncertain. The CDR3 runs to 14 residues. V lost 3 bases and J lost 0, with 9 bases in between. CDR1 DFQATT and CDR2 SNEGSKA come from the germline V gene (reference sequence). Written as DNA, the CDR3 is TGCAGTGCTAGTTTGCAGAGCTCTGGAAACACCATATATTTT. It specifies CSASLQSSGNTIYF.

The chain joins TRBV5-4 to TRBJ1-2; tentatively, D is TRBD1 (6 bases). In germline, CDR1 is SGHNT, CDR2 YYREEE (reference sequence). Trimming cost V 7 bases and J 9 bases, with 22 bases left between them. CDR3 length equals 14 residues. The CDR3 region is CASGTGTKARSYTF. In DNA, the CDR3 is TGTGCCAGCGGAACTGGGACAAAGGCGAGGAGCTACACCTTC.

This chain joins TRBV20-1 and TRBJ2-7; D is perhaps TRBD2 (5 bases). The V end lost 7 bases, the J end lost 6 bases, and 10 bases lay between the germline ends. Germline V gene sequence: CDR1 DFQATT, CDR2 SNEGSKA (reference sequence). The CDR3 length is 10 residues. The CDR3, as DNA: TGCAGTGGGGAGTTCGGCGAGCAGTACTTC. Translating gives CSGEFGEQYF.

Here the CDR3 DNA reads TGCAGTGCTAGAGCAGGGACAGGGAGTTCCGGCTACACCTTC. Translating gives CSARAGTGSSGYTF. V usage is TRBV20-1 and J usage is TRBJ1-2, with 9 bases fitting TRBD1. This CDR3 is 14 amino acids long. The germline V gene encodes CDR1 DFQATT and CDR2 SNEGSKA (reference sequence). V dropped 1 base and J dropped 8; count of bases not matched to a gene: 8.

The chain combines TRBV24-1 with TRBJ1-5, with unresolved D. The CDR3 totals 13 residues. The V gene's germline CDR1 is KGHDR and CDR2 SFDVKD. Between the trimmed V and J ends, which lost 4 bases and 10 bases, there was a span of 13 bases. In nucleotides, the CDR3 is TGTGCCACCAGTGAAACCCTCGGTAAACCCCAGCATTTT. Amino acid sequence: CATSETLGKPQHF.

V gene TRBV29-1 combines with J gene TRBJ1-2; D gene uncertain. The CDR3 runs 12 residues. The V end was cut by 7 bases, the J end by 0 bases, with 9 bases between. The germline V gene encodes CDR1 SQVTM and CDR2 ANQGSEA. The CDR3 nucleotides read TGCAGCGCCGCGCAAGCTAACTATGGCTACACCTTC. It codes for CSAAQANYGYTF. The full variable domain, its missing parts supplied by reference TRBV29-1 and TRBJ1-2, is SAVISQKPSRDICQRGTSLTIQCQVDSQVTMMFWYRQQPGQSLTLIATANQGSEATYESGFVIDKFPISRPNLTFSTLTVSNMSPEDSSIYLCSAAQANYGYTFGSGTRLTVV.

This rearrangement joins TRBV3-1 to TRBJ2-1; possibly TRBD2 for D (6 bases). The CDR3 runs to 11 residues. Germline CDR1 LGHDT, CDR2 YNNKEL (reference sequence). V lost 6 bases and J lost 8, with 8 bases in between. This CDR3 reads CASRGLDEQFF. CDR3 in DNA: TGTGCCAGCAGGGGACTCGATGAGCAGTTCTTC.

The chain recombines TRBV7-9 with TRBJ1-5, with unresolved D. Between the trimmed V and J ends, which lost 3 bases and 3 bases, there was a span of 9 bases. This CDR3 is built from 14 residues. Per the germline V gene, CDR1 is SEHNR and CDR2 is FQNEAQ (reference sequence). CDR3 sequence: CASSFDVLNQPQHF. In DNA, the CDR3 is TGTGCCAGCAGCTTCGACGTCCTCAATCAGCCCCAGCATTTT.

The chain has TRBV12-3 or TRBV12-4 and TRBJ1-4; 7 bases map to TRBD1. J lost 4 bases, V lost 5 bases, and 4 bases had no gene match. The CDR3 length is 14 residues. CDR3 in DNA: TGTGCCAGCAGTAGGGACAGCTTTAATGAAAAACTGTTTTTT. Its translation: CASSRDSFNEKLFF.

The V and J genes are TRBV29-1 and TRBJ2-1, with 14 positions matching TRBD2. From germline, CDR1 is SQVTM and CDR2 ANQGSEA. CDR3 length equals 15 residues. Trimming cost V 6 bases and J 9 bases; bases outside gene matches: 10. The DNA of the CDR3 is TGCAGCGTCGGGACTAGCGGGAGTTCTGGATTTGAGCAGTTCTTC. This sequence encodes CSVGTSGSSGFEQFF.

This clonotype came up once. The chain links TRBV14 to TRBJ1-4, with 7 positions matching TRBD1. The CDR3 is made up of 17 amino acids. Per the germline V gene, CDR1 is SGHDN and CDR2 is FVKESK. J lost 0 bases, V lost 4 bases, and 8 bases had no gene match. In DNA form, the CDR3 reads TGTGCCAGCAGCCGAACAGGGGACCTCGCAACTAATGAAAAACTGTTTTTT. Amino acids: CASSRTGDLATNEKLFF.